This T cell receptor (beta chain) originates from a study of blood T cell repertoires in COVID-19 (dated by TCRdb to about 2020). Notes on the research overall: Samples from collaborators originated in the United States, Italy and Spain and spanned both the acute and convalescent phases of COVID-19. The prospective study material was composed of cDNA or gDNA derived from T cells, B-cell-depleted T cells, or PBMCs. The dataset comprised deeply sampled blood TCRbeta repertoires from subjects exposed to, actively infected with, or recovered from COVID-19. The repertoires were released in a freely available public database meant as a resource for research on the immune response to SARS-CoV-2. The samples were drawn from the first 160 participants of the ongoing ImmuneRACE study and from 1,254 subjects provided by 6 global collaborators. The sample metadata nearly always contained a de-identified subject ID, COVID-19 status, age in years and sex. Where available, HLA class I and class II types were taken from metadata supplied by the sample provider and were not determined by assay-based typing.

Study-wide conclusions, independent of this receptor: Clinical and demographic metadata were provided uncurated, with the amount varying by source and participant.

The immunoSEQ Assay, a bias-controlled multiplex PCR, was used to amplify TCRbeta CDR3 regions from genomic DNA. The original methods were these. Within the assay, amplification of reference gene primers was used to estimate how many nucleated cells each sample contained. To quantify the absolute abundance of each unique TCRbeta CDR3 rearrangement, sequence reads were collapsed and filtered. For each sample, productive Simpson clonality was calculated by taking the square root of Simpson's diversity index across productive rearrangements. TCRdb holds this immuneACCESS table with in-frame rearrangements only. Some clones are missing; in checked studies, unresolved V genes explain under half, and the rest has no known cause. V and J calls and clone size come straight from that table; D and trimming were deduced from the DNA. The sample yields around 110,000 clones; around 80% were counted once. The top ten constitute 7.5% of the sample.

Ends trimmed: V by 4 bases, J by 2 bases; bases unmatched to a gene: 2. In the germline V gene (reference sequence), CDR1 corresponds to LGHDT and CDR2 to YNNKEL. CDR3 length: 16 amino acids, cysteine to phenylalanine. Left in the record is the CDR3 DNA by itself, 48 bases read in frame from the first base. As concerns this clone: There is no known antigen for this receptor. No clone much larger than this one lies a single base away; base qualities are absent.

The collaborating institutions used their own protocols to collect whole blood in K2EDTA tubes. For TCRbeta analysis, collaborators shipped samples as frozen whole blood, isolated PBMCs, or DNA extracted from either of those sample types. The source is a man between 65 and 85 years old with active or convalescent COVID-19. This sequence uses TRBV3-1 (or the pseudogene TRBV3-2) and TRBJ2-3; 14 of the junction bases match TRBD2. The material sequenced was peripheral blood. The CDR3 is CASSRGLAGDTDTQYF. The sequenced DNA is TGTGCCAGCAGCCGGGGACTAGCGGGGGACACAGATACGCAGTATTTT.